This is a list of T cell receptor beta chains from one sample in a study of molecular identifiers for immune sequencing clone quantification. In TCRdb, the PCR reads were re-called with MiXCR into one record per CDR3 protein. The sample lists some 100,000 distinct CDR3 sequences, 36% occurring once. Sequencing was performed on naive CD8+ T cells from blood, with Jurkat cell RNA spiked in. The source of these receptors is a human donor in good health. Some libraries in this study had Jurkat cell RNA spiked in. The CDR3 runs from the conserved cysteine through the conserved F or W. The D gene is left open where the match is weak. Not every row has a clone size; where given, it reads once, few, many or a size class.

NA	TRBV6-2/TRBV6-3	TRBJ2-1	NA	TGTGCCGGCAGTTACTCCGGGGACCAGTTCTTC	CAGSYSGDQFF
NA	TRBV28	TRBJ1-5	NA	TGTGCCAGCTCGACCAGACAGGTCAATCAGCCCCAGCATTTT	CASSTRQVNQPQHF
TRBD1	TRBV6-2/TRBV6-3	TRBJ2-7	medium-sized	TGTGCCAGCAGTTCCCTCCCCGACAGGGGCTACACATCCGAGCAGTACTTC	CASSSLPDRGYTSEQYF
TRBD1	TRBV19	TRBJ2-7	NA	TGTGCCAGTAGTATTACAGGGGGCGGCTACGAGCAGTACTTC	CASSITGGGYEQYF
NA	TRBV28	TRBJ2-5	many	TGTGCCAGCAGTCCGTGGGGAGTTCAAGAGACCCAGTACTTC	CASSPWGVQETQYF
NA	TRBV7-2	TRBJ2-3	NA	TGTGCCAGCAGCTTTGGGCAGCCAGATACGCAGTATTTT	CASSFGQPDTQYF
NA	TRBV7-3	TRBJ2-1	few	TGTGCCAGCAGCTTATTTTTCTCTACGGGGTACAATGAGCAGTTCTTC	CASSLFFSTGYNEQFF
NA	TRBV5-1	TRBJ2-7	few	TGCGCCAGCAGCTTAGACAATCCCAGCTCCTACGAGCAGTACTTC	CASSLDNPSSYEQYF
NA	TRBV6-2/TRBV6-3	TRBJ2-1	NA	TGTGCCAGCAGTCAAACTCGTTACAATGAGCAGTTCTTC	CASSQTRYNEQFF
TRBD2	TRBV7-9	TRBJ2-3	many	TGTGCCAGCAGCACCGGGACTAAAGTCACAGATACGCAGTATTTT	CASSTGTKVTDTQYF
TRBD1	TRBV27	TRBJ1-1	NA	TGTGCCAGCAGTACAGGGGGCCTGCGCACTGAAGCTTTCTTT	CASSTGGLRTEAFF
TRBD2	TRBV6-2/TRBV6-3	TRBJ2-2	NA	TGTGCCAGCAGTTTCACAGCGGGAAGGACCGGGGAGCTGTTTTTT	CASSFTAGRTGELFF
NA	TRBV4-3	TRBJ2-7	few	TGCGCCAGCAGCTACGGGATAACCTACGAGCAGTACTTC	CASSYGITYEQYF
NA	TRBV28	TRBJ2-1	NA	TGTGCCAGCAGATTACCGGGGAGCCACGGGGTTGAGCAGTTCTTC	CASRLPGSHGVEQFF
NA	TRBV5-6	TRBJ2-7	few	TGTGCCAGCAGCTTGGCAACACTTGCCTACGAGCAGTACTTC	CASSLATLAYEQYF
TRBD2	TRBV25-1	TRBJ2-5	many	TGTGCCACGGGGACTAGCGGAAACCAAGAGACCCAGTACTTC	CATGTSGNQETQYF
NA	TRBV9	TRBJ1-4	NA	TGTGCCAGCAGCATGGGACACCTTTCTGCAACTAATGAAAAACTGTTTTTT	CASSMGHLSATNEKLFF
TRBD1	TRBV28	TRBJ1-1	NA	TGTGCCAGCAGTTATTGGGACAGGGTGAAGGGCACTGAAGCTTTCTTT	CASSYWDRVKGTEAFF
TRBD2	TRBV28	TRBJ2-5	many	TGTGCCAGCAGCCCCCGGACTAGCGGGAAAGAGACCCAGTACTTC	CASSPRTSGKETQYF
NA	TRBV18	TRBJ2-1	few	TGTGCCAGCTCACCAAAGGCTGGGGGACACTACAATGAGCAGTTCTTC	CASSPKAGGHYNEQFF
NA	TRBV11-2	TRBJ1-1	few	TGTGCCAGCAGCTGGGGGGGCGGGGGCACTGAAGCTTTCTTT	CASSWGGGGTEAFF
NA	TRBV5-1	TRBJ2-7	NA	TGCGCCAGCAGCTCCTCTTGGAGCTCCTACAATGAGCAGTACTTC	CASSSSWSSYNEQYF
NA	TRBV6-2/TRBV6-3	TRBJ2-5	NA	TGTGCCAGCAGTTACGGAGTAGCCTCGGGTCAACGGACCCAGTACTTC	CASSYGVASGQRTQYF
TRBD1	TRBV28	TRBJ2-7	few	TGTGCCAGCAGGGGAACCGGGACAGGGATTTCCTACGAGCAGTACTTC	CASRGTGTGISYEQYF
TRBD1	TRBV7-6	TRBJ2-3	few	TGTGCCAGCAGTTTACCCACCGGGACAGGGGGCCCACTCCACCCAGATACGCAGTATTTT	CASSLPTGTGGPLHPDTQYF
NA	TRBV20-1	TRBJ1-6	once	TGCGGTGCTAGAATCAATTCACCCCTCCACTTT	CGARINSPLHF
NA	TRBV9	TRBJ1-2	NA	TGTGCCAGCAGCGTTTGGGCCAGTGCCCCCCTCTACTATGGCTACACCTTC	CASSVWASAPLYYGYTF
NA	TRBV6-2/TRBV6-3	TRBJ2-2	few	TGTGCCAGCAGTTTCCAGGGGAACACCGGGGAGCTGTTTTTT	CASSFQGNTGELFF
NA	TRBV5-6	TRBJ2-1	few	TGTGCCAGCAGCTTCCCTTCAAACAATGAGCAGTTCTTC	CASSFPSNNEQFF
TRBD1	TRBV4-3	TRBJ1-2	NA	TGCGCCAGCAGCGAACAGGGGTTAACTAACTATGGCTACACCTTC	CASSEQGLTNYGYTF
NA	TRBV15	TRBJ2-1	few	TGTGCCACCAGTTACCGGGACACCGACAATGAGCAGTTCTTC	CATSYRDTDNEQFF
NA	TRBV3-1	TRBJ2-4	few	TGTGCCAGCAGCCAAGATCTCGGTTCTATGAGCATTCAGTACTTC	CASSQDLGSMSIQYF
NA	TRBV12-3/TRBV12-4	TRBJ2-1	few	TGTGCCAGCAGAACTGACGAAGCGGGCCTCAATGAGCAGTTCTTC	CASRTDEAGLNEQFF
TRBD2	TRBV27	TRBJ2-5	NA	TGTGCCAGCAGTTTAGATCCTAGCGGGAGATTGGAGACCCAGTACTTC	CASSLDPSGRLETQYF
TRBD2	TRBV2	TRBJ2-7	few	TGTGCCAGCAGTGAACTAGCGGGAGGTGACGAGCAGTACTTC	CASSELAGGDEQYF
TRBD2	TRBV2	TRBJ2-7	NA	TGTGCCAGCAGTGAGCTAGCGGGAGCCCCCTACGAGCAGTACTTC	CASSELAGAPYEQYF
NA	TRBV2	TRBJ1-1	many	TGTGCCACCCTCCCGGGGGACACTGAAGCTTTCTTT	CATLPGDTEAFF
NA	TRBV19	TRBJ2-7	NA	TGTGCCAGTAGTTGGGCCAGGAACCGCTACGAGCAGTACTTC	CASSWARNRYEQYF
NA	TRBV6-2/TRBV6-3	TRBJ1-5	many	TGTGCCAGCAGTCCAACGGGGTACAATCAGCCCCAGCATTTT	CASSPTGYNQPQHF
NA	TRBV6-5	TRBJ1-5	few	TGTGCCAGCAGCCCGCCAGGGTGGGAGGGCAATCAGCCCCAGCATTTT	CASSPPGWEGNQPQHF
NA	TRBV18	TRBJ1-5	many	TGTGCCAGCTCACCGGGGGACCATAGCAATCAGCCCCAGCATTTT	CASSPGDHSNQPQHF
TRBD1	TRBV9	TRBJ2-7	few	TGTGCCAGCAGCGCCTCCCCCGGACAGGGACCCGAGCAGTACTTC	CASSASPGQGPEQYF
TRBD1	TRBV10-3	TRBJ1-2	NA	TGTGCCATCAGTAACCTGGACAGGGGAAAGGATGGCGACACCTTC	CAISNLDRGKDGDTF
NA	TRBV11-3	TRBJ2-3	NA	TGTGCCAGCAGCTTAGGGCTGGATACGCAGTATTTT	CASSLGLDTQYF
TRBD2	TRBV6-5	TRBJ2-3	many	TGTGCCAGCAGTTTTTTCTCTAGCGGGAGCACAGATACGCAGTATTTT	CASSFFSSGSTDTQYF
NA	TRBV12-3/TRBV12-4	TRBJ2-1	NA	TGTGCCAGCAGCCTCGGGGGAGTGCCTTCCTACAATGAGCAGTTCTTC	CASSLGGVPSYNEQFF
NA	TRBV4-1	TRBJ2-7	NA	TGCGCCAGCAGCCAAGGGCCAGCCTACGAGCAGTACTTC	CASSQGPAYEQYF
TRBD2	TRBV3-1	TRBJ2-7	NA	TGTGCCAGCAGCCAAGATCGTCTAGCGGGAGTCAAGGACGAGCAGTACTTC	CASSQDRLAGVKDEQYF